The clone carrying this T cell receptor beta chain was seen only a few times. The sample is drawn from a study of identical twins. TCRdb itself ran the 5' RACE reads through MiXCR, one entry per CDR3 protein. The table shows 230,000 or so distinct CDR3 sequences, with around 8.3% occurring only once. The same specimen was also included in a second study, on yellow fever vaccine responses in identical twins.

The sequenced sample consisted of CD8+ T cells sorted from blood. The sequence came from a woman aged 18-30 years in good health.

CDR3 in DNA: TGTGCCAGCAGTTATGGGGACGTGCAGTTCTTC. This translates into CASSYGDVQFF. V usage is TRBV6-5 and J usage is TRBJ2-1; D tentatively reads TRBD1 or TRBD2 (5 bases each). The V gene's germline CDR1 is MNHEY and CDR2 SVGAGI. V shed 3 bases and J shed 12 bases, with 9 bases lying between them. CDR3 size: 11 residues.